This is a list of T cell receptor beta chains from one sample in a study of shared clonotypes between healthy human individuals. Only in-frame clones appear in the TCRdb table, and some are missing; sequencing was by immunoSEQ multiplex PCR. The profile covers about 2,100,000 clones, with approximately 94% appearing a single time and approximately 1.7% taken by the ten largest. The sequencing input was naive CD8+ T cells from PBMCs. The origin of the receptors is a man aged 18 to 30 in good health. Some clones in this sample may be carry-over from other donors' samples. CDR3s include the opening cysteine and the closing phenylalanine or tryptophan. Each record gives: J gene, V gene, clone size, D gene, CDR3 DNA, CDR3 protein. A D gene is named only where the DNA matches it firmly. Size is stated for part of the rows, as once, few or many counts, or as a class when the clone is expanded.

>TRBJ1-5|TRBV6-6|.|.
TGTGCCAGCAGTTATGTGGGACCCAATCAGCCCCAGCATTTT
CASSYVGPNQPQHF
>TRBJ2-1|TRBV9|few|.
TGTGCCAGCAGCGGGGAAGATCATAGGGGTAAGATCTTC
CASSGEDHRGKIF
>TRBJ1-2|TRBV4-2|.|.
TGTGCCAGCAGCCACCCTAAAGAAAGCGTCAAGGGCTACACCTTC
CASSHPKESVKGYTF
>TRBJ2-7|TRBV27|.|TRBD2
TGTGCCAGCAGTTTGGGGCCGGGACTAGCGGGGAACGAGCAGTACTTC
CASSLGPGLAGNEQYF
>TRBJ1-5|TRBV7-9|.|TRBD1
TGTGCCAGCAGCAATAAGGGACAGGGGGTCTATCAGCCCCAGCATTTT
CASSNKGQGVYQPQHF
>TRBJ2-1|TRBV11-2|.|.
TGTGCCAGCAGCCCTACACGATTGGGGGATGAGCAGTTCTTC
CASSPTRLGDEQFF
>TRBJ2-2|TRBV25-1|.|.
TGTGCCTCAGTGGGGCAGCCGAACACCGGGGAGCTGTTTTTT
CASVGQPNTGELFF
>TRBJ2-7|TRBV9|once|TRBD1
TGTGCCAGCAGCGTAGGAGGGGGCTCGAGCTCCTACGAGCAGTACTTC
CASSVGGGSSSYEQYF
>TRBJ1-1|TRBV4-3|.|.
TGCGCCAGCAGCCCTGGGGTAAGGGGCCCCGAAGCTTTCTTT
CASSPGVRGPEAFF
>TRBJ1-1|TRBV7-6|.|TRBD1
TGTGCCAGCAGCCATGGGACAGGGGCCCCCAGGACTGAAGCTTTCTTT
CASSHGTGAPRTEAFF
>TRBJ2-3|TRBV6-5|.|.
TGTGCCAGCAGTTACTCACGGGGCTTGAGCACAGATACGCAGTATTTT
CASSYSRGLSTDTQYF
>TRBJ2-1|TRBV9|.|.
TGTGCCAGCAGCATCCGATCTTACAGGGATGGAAATGAGCAGTTCTTC
CASSIRSYRDGNEQFF
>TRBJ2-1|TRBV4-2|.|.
TGTGCCAGCAGCCAAGCTTACAGCGGTTACAATGAGCAGTTCTTC
CASSQAYSGYNEQFF
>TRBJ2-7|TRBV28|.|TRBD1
TGTGCCAGCAGTTTATGGGCAGGGGGCTACGAGCAGTACTTC
CASSLWAGGYEQYF
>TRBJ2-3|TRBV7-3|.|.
TGTGCCAGCAGCGAGACTGGACCAATAGCAGATACGCAGTATTTT
CASSETGPIADTQYF
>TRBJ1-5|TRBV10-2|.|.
TGCGCCAGCAGTGAACTGGGCCTCCAGCCCCAGCATTTT
CASSELGLQPQHF
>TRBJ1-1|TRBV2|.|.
TGTGCCAGCAGTGAAGGAGGGGACACTGAAGCTTTCTTT
CASSEGGDTEAFF
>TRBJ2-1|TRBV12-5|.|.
TGTGCTAGTGGTTTTAGCGTTAGGGAAAACTCCTACAATGAGCAGTTCTTC
CASGFSVRENSYNEQFF
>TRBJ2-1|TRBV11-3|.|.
TGTGCCAGCAGCCATTCCGGGACCATCTCAGAGCAGTTCTTC
CASSHSGTISEQFF
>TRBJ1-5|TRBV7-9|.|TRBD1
TGTGCCAGCAGCTTAGGCCCGGGACAGACATCATCTAGCAATCAGCCCCAGCATTTT
CASSLGPGQTSSSNQPQHF
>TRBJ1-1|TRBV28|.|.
TGTGCCAGCAGTTCCCTACAGGGCCCTGGTCCCACTGAAGCTTTCTTT
CASSSLQGPGPTEAFF
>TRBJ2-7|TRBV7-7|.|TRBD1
TGTGCCAGCAGCGGGGGAGGACAGGGCTTCCACGAGCAGTACTTC
CASSGGGQGFHEQYF
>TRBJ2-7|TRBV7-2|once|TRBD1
TGTGCCAGCAGCTTCCAACCGGGACAGTTCTACGAGCAGTACTTC
CASSFQPGQFYEQYF
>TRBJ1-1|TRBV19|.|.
TGTGCCAGCAGAGGGACAACCACTTCGAACACTGAAGCTTTCTTT
CASRGTTTSNTEAFF
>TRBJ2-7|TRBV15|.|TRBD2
TGTGCCACCAGCAGAGGCCCCGTGGGGGGGGGCGAGCAGTACTTC
CATSRGPVGGGEQYF
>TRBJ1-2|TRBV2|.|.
TGTGCCAGCAGTGTACGGTGGAGTAGCAGGGGTAACTATGGCTACACCTTC
CASSVRWSSRGNYGYTF
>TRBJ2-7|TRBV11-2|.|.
TGTGCCAGCAGCCTGGGGGCAGGGGACCCCTACGAGCAGTACTTC
CASSLGAGDPYEQYF
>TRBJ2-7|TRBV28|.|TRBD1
TGTGCCAGCGCATACCAACCGGGACAGTCCTACGAGCAGTACTTC
CASAYQPGQSYEQYF
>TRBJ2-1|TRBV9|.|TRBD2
TGTGCCAGCAGCCCACCAGCGGGATGGAGCAATGAGCAGTTCTTC
CASSPPAGWSNEQFF
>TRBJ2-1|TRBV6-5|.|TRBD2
TGTGCCAGCAGTTCCCTTAGCGGGAGCTCCTACAATGAGCAGTTCTTC
CASSSLSGSSYNEQFF
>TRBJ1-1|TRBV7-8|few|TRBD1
TGTGCCAGCATCCTAGAGGGGGCCCCGAACACTGAAGCTTTCTTT
CASILEGAPNTEAFF
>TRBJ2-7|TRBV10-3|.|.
TGTGCCATCGGTGCAACAGGGCCCGAGCAGTACTTC
CAIGATGPEQYF
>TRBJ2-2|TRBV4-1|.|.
TGCGCCAGCAGCCAAGATCGGGCAGGGCTTAACACCGGGGAGCTGTTTTTT
CASSQDRAGLNTGELFF
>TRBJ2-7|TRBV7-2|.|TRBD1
TGTGCCAGCAGCCCCCTTCCGGGACAGGGGTACGAGCAGTACTTC
CASSPLPGQGYEQYF
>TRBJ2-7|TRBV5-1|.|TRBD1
TGCGCCAGCAGCTTGGGGACAGGGCCGGCCTACGAGCAGTACTTC
CASSLGTGPAYEQYF
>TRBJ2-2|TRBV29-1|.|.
TGCAGCGTTGATCCACTAGCTTCCGGGGAGCTGTTTTTT
CSVDPLASGELFF
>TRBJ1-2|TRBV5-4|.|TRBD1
TGTGCCAGCAGCTCGCCCGGGACAGACTATGGCTACACCTTC
CASSSPGTDYGYTF
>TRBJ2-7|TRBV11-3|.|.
TGTGCCAGCAGCTTAGAGCGGGACATCTCCTACGAGCAGTACTTC
CASSLERDISYEQYF
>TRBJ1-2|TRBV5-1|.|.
TGCGCCAGCAGCTTGACGTTAATTCAAGGCTACACCTTC
CASSLTLIQGYTF
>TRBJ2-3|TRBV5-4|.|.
TGTGCCAGCAGCTTCACAGGGCTTGGGACAGATACGCAGTATTTT
CASSFTGLGTDTQYF
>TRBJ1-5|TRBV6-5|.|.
TGTGCCAGCAGTTACTCGCAGGGAAATCAGCCCCAGCATTTT
CASSYSQGNQPQHF
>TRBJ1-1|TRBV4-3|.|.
TGCGCCAGCAGCCCCTCGTTGGGCCGGACTGAAGCTTTCTTT
CASSPSLGRTEAFF
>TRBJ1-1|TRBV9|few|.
TGTGCCAGCAGCGTAGGCAGGGGAGAAGCTTTCTTT
CASSVGRGEAFF
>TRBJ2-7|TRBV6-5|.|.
TGTGCCAGCAGTTACGGAGAGCGGGCCTACGAGCAGTACTTC
CASSYGERAYEQYF
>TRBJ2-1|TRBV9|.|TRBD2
TGTGCCAGCAGCGGCTGGACTAGCGGGACCCTTTCGGAGCAGTTCTTC
CASSGWTSGTLSEQFF
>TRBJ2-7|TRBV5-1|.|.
TGCGCCAGCAGCTTGGGGGGACGGAGCAGGGACGAGCAGTACTTC
CASSLGGRSRDEQYF
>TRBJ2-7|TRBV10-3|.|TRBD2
TGTGCCATCAGTGTGGGAGGGAGTGGGTACGAGCAGTACTTC
CAISVGGSGYEQYF
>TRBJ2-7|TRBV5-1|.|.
TGCGCCAGCAGCTTGGGAGGTGAGCAGTACTTC
CASSLGGEQYF
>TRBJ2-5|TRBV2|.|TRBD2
TGTGCCAGCAGCAGCGGACTAGCGGGTCAGTGGCAACAAGAGACCCAGTACTTC
CASSSGLAGQWQQETQYF
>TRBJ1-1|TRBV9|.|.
TGTGCCAGCAGCTACACAGGGAATTACACTGAAGCTTTCTTT
CASSYTGNYTEAFF
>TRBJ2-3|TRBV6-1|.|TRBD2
TGTGCCAGCAGTTGGACTAGCAGCAGAGATACGCAGTATTTT
CASSWTSSRDTQYF
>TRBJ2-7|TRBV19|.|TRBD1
TGTGCCAGTAGTATCCAATACAGGGGATTCAACGAGCAGTACTTC
CASSIQYRGFNEQYF
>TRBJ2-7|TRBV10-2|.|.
TGCGCCAGCAGGGCGGGGCGGAGCTACGAGCAGTACTTC
CASRAGRSYEQYF
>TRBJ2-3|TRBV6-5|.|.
TGTGCCAGCAGTTACAACTCGGAGGCAGATACGCAGTATTTT
CASSYNSEADTQYF
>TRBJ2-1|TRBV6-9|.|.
TGTGCCAGCAGTTATTTTTGGGGAAAATACAATGAGCAGTTCTTC
CASSYFWGKYNEQFF
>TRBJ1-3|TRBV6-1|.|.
TGTGCCAGCAGTGAAGTGTGGGGGACTGGAAACACCATATATTTT
CASSEVWGTGNTIYF
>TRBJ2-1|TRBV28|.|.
TGTGCCAGCACAACACTATTCTCCTACAATGAGCAGTTCTTC
CASTTLFSYNEQFF
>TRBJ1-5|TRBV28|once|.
TGTGCCAGCAGAACCAGGGATTTGGGCAATCAGCCCCAGCATTTT
CASRTRDLGNQPQHF
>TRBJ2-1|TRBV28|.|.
TGTGCCAGCAGACCCCAGGAGGCGCGTAATGAGCAGTTCTTC
CASRPQEARNEQFF
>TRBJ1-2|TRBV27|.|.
TGTGCCAGCAGTCAATTTACAGGGTGGCGGGGCTACACCTTC
CASSQFTGWRGYTF